One sample yielded the 24 T cell receptor beta chains listed below, sequenced in a study of blood T cells in healthy people across ages. Then a second PCR, running about 6 to 12 cycles, was carried out with a sample-barcoded 5' primer and a J-beta primer mix. TCRdb reprocessed the 5' RACE reads via MiXCR and lists one record per CDR3 protein. The sample consists of 730,000 or so distinct CDR3 sequences, 43% of them appearing once. The sequencing input was blood. Every receptor here comes from a woman between 55 and 75 years old in good health.

The chain employs TRBV20-1 and TRBJ2-5, with a weak D call TRBD1 (6 bases). This CDR3 contains 15 residues. Trimming cost V 3 bases and J 11 bases, with 25 bases left between them. Germline loops: CDR1 DFQATT, CDR2 SNEGSKA (reference sequence). Here the CDR3 reads CSARDLGQILWEQYF. For the CDR3, the DNA is TGCAGTGCTAGGGACCTTGGACAGATCCTCTGGGAGCAGTACTTC.

This clonotype was counted only a few times. This rearrangement joins TRBV7-2 to TRBJ2-3, with 14 positions matching TRBD2. From germline, CDR1 is SGHTA and CDR2 FQGNSA. The length of the CDR3 is 16 residues. The V and J ends lost 1 base and 7 bases, in that order; junction bases with no gene match: 4. CDR3 protein: CASSLGLAGGLNTQYF. The CDR3 DNA follows: TGTGCCAGCAGCTTAGGACTAGCGGGGGGGCTGAATACGCAGTATTTT.

The genes are TRBV21-1 and TRBJ2-7. TRBV21-1 is listed as a pseudogene. The CDR3 loop spans 11 amino acids. CDR3 coding DNA: TGTGCCAGCAGCAAAGGAAGCGAGCAGTACTTC. Translated, it gives CASSKGSEQYF.

This clonotype was recorded a few times. The V and J genes are TRBV12-3 or TRBV12-4 and TRBJ1-4, with D possibly being TRBD1 (6 bases). CDR3 length equals 14 residues. V was trimmed by 5 bases and J by 7 bases, leaving 14 bases between them. In DNA, the CDR3 is TGTGCCAGCAGTGGGGGGGCCATCGTTGAAAAACTGTTTTTT. Translated, it gives CASSGGAIVEKLFF.

The chain is built from TRBV5-8 and TRBJ1-2, with D perhaps TRBD1 (5 bases). The CDR3 runs 14 residues. Per the germline V gene, CDR1 is SGHTS and CDR2 is YDEGEE. Trimming took off 2 bases at V and 2 bases at J, with 10 bases between the two ends. CDR3 amino acids: CASSFRVHNYGYTF. CDR3 nucleotides: TGTGCCAGCAGCTTCAGGGTCCACAACTATGGCTACACCTTC.

A word on this clonotype: A much larger clone lies one base from this, so it may be a read error. The V and J genes are TRBV5-1 and TRBJ1-2; D gene ambiguous. Germline CDR1 SGHRS, CDR2 YFSETQ. The CDR3 sequence is 16 residues long. The CDR3 nucleotides are TGCGTCAGCAGCCAGGACCGACCCCTGACCCACTATGGCTACACCTTC. Protein product: CVSSQDRPLTHYGYTF.

Regarding this clonotype: Just one base apart from a much larger clone, this may be a read error. This chain links TRBV6-1 with TRBJ2-4, with TRBD1 matching 7 bases. V trimming: 6 bases; J trimming: 4 bases; junction bases outside the gene matches: 3. The CDR3 has 13 residues. CDR1 and CDR2 from the germline V gene are MNHNS and SASEGT. The CDR3 is CASSSGQKNIQYF. In nucleotides, the CDR3 is TGTGCCAGCAGCTCGGGACAGAAAAACATTCAGTACTTC.

This clonotype has only a few counts. This sequence joins TRBV25-1 and TRBJ1-2; TRBD1 might be the D (5 bases). CDR1 and CDR2 from the germline V gene are MGHDK and SYGVNS. This CDR3 has 13 amino acids. With 6 bases removed from V and 8 bases from J, the gap between germline ends came to 16 bases. The CDR3 DNA is TGTGCCAGCAGAGAGGGACTAAGAGGAGGCTACACCTTC. It codes for CASREGLRGGYTF.

This clonotype appeared a few times. This chain uses TRBV5-1 with TRBJ1-6; the D gene is possibly TRBD1 (6 bases). This CDR3 contains 15 residues. Per germline, CDR1 SGHRS and CDR2 YFSETQ. V lost 1 base to trimming and J lost 8 bases, with 13 bases between them. This CDR3 reads CASSLTPTGDSPLHF. In DNA form, the CDR3 reads TGCGCCAGCAGCTTGACCCCGACAGGAGATTCACCCCTCCACTTT.

The CDR3 is CASSLLPDSSYNSPLHF. The DNA of the CDR3 is TGTGCCAGCAGCTTACTCCCAGATAGCTCCTATAATTCACCCCTCCACTTT. This chain links TRBV7-9 with TRBJ1-6; D is undetermined. V was cut by 2 bases and J by 0 bases, with 11 bases left in between. The CDR3 totals 17 residues. Germline-derived CDR1 and CDR2 are SEHNR and FQNEAQ (reference sequence).

The chain is built from TRBV27 and TRBJ2-2; D gene unclear. Germline V gene lookup returns CDR1 MNHEY and CDR2 SMNVEV (reference sequence). Deletions cut 6 bases from V and 0 bases from J, with 8 bases between. The CDR3 loop spans 14 amino acids. The CDR3 DNA follows: TGTGCCAGCAGGCGTAGGTCGAACACCGGGGAGCTGTTTTTT. Translation gives CASRRRSNTGELFF.

The chain couples TRBV5-1 to TRBJ2-7, with 7 bases aligning to TRBD1. The CDR3 has 15 residues. Germline V gene lookup returns CDR1 SGHRS and CDR2 YFSETQ. V trimming: 3 bases; J trimming: 0 bases; junction bases outside the gene matches: 6. CDR3 region: CASSSPDRSSYEQYF. The CDR3 region has the DNA TGCGCCAGCAGCTCCCCGGACAGGAGCTCCTACGAGCAGTACTTC.

The chain uses TRBV5-1 and TRBJ1-4; D perhaps matches TRBD1 (6 bases). This CDR3 has 14 residues. CDR1 and CDR2 (germline): SGHRS, YFSETQ. The ends were cut back, 0 bases at V and 8 bases at J, with 11 bases in the middle. In nucleotides, the CDR3 is TGCGCCAGCAGCTTGGGCAGGGGTGACGAAAAACTGTTTTTT. Protein: CASSLGRGDEKLFF.

In regard to this clonotype: This may be a read error, as it is one base from a much larger clone. The J gene is TRBJ2-6, the V gene TRBV7-6; D uncertain. CDR1 and CDR2 from the germline V gene are SGHVS and FNYEAQ. The CDR3 totals 16 residues. The CDR3 protein is CASSLGGGSEANVLTF. The CDR3, as DNA: TGTGCCAGCAGCTTAGGCGGCGGCTCTGAGGCCAACGTCCTGACTTTC.

The chain couples TRBV7-6 to TRBJ2-1; tentatively, D is TRBD2 (6 bases). The CDR3 sequence is 16 residues long. In germline, CDR1 is SGHVS, CDR2 FNYEAQ. V lost 5 bases, J lost 0 bases, and 14 bases lay in between. CDR3 amino acids: CASSGFGSSSYNEQFF. CDR3 DNA: TGTGCCAGCAGCGGGTTCGGGAGCAGCTCCTACAATGAGCAGTTCTTC.

The rearrangement links TRBV14 to TRBJ2-5, with a tentative D call TRBD2 (6 bases). Germline V CDR1 and CDR2: SGHDN, FVKESK. V was cut by 0 bases and J by 3 bases, with 11 bases left in between. This CDR3 is 15 amino acids long. The CDR3 reads CASSQDLGGEETQYF. Here the CDR3 DNA reads TGTGCCAGCAGCCAAGATCTCGGCGGGGAAGAGACCCAGTACTTC.

There are a few counts of this clonotype. V usage is TRBV6-6 and J usage is TRBJ1-2, with no clear D. Germline CDR1 and CDR2: MNHNY and SVGAGI (reference sequence). V lost 5 bases, J lost 10 bases, and 17 bases lay in between. The CDR3 is 13 amino acids. The CDR3 reads CASSDARNAVYTF. For the CDR3, the DNA is TGTGCCAGCAGTGACGCTCGAAACGCTGTCTACACCTTC.

There are many counts of this clonotype. This chain links TRBV20-1 with TRBJ2-1; no reliable D call. The CDR3 has 17 residues. Trimming pared 5 bases from V and 0 bases from J, leaving 20 bases between. Germline assignment: CDR1 DFQATT and CDR2 SNEGSKA (reference sequence). The CDR3 DNA follows: TGCAGTGCTTTGACCAATTTAGCCGGCAGCTCCTACAATGAGCAGTTCTTC. The encoded protein is CSALTNLAGSSYNEQFF.

The rearrangement joins TRBV20-1 to TRBJ1-2, with 9 bases identical to TRBD1. Germline V gene lookup returns CDR1 DFQATT and CDR2 SNEGSKA (reference sequence). The CDR3 has 14 amino acids. Losses at the gene ends were 2 bases for V and 4 bases for J; bases not matched to a gene: 5. In DNA form, the CDR3 reads TGCAGTGCTAGATCCCTACAGGGGGCCTATGGCTACACCTTC. Amino acids: CSARSLQGAYGYTF.

This chain joins TRBV6-2 or TRBV6-3 and TRBJ2-1; the D gene is possibly TRBD1 (5 bases). CDR1 and CDR2 from the germline V gene are MNHEY and SVGEGT. V was trimmed by 6 bases and J by 7 bases, leaving 10 bases between them. The CDR3 length is 12 residues. CDR3 DNA: TGTGCCAGCAGAGACGCAGGGAATGAGCAGTTCTTC. Amino acid sequence: CASRDAGNEQFF.

The chain uses TRBV6-1 and TRBJ2-4, with D perhaps TRBD2 (5 bases). This CDR3 has 14 amino acids. Germline loops: CDR1 MNHNS, CDR2 SASEGT. Trimming cost V 6 bases and J 8 bases, with 17 bases left between them. Here the CDR3 reads CASRQAGGVDIQYF. The DNA of the CDR3 is TGTGCCAGCAGGCAAGCTGGAGGCGTGGACATTCAGTACTTC.

This clonotype was seen ten or more times. The chain joins TRBV12-3 or TRBV12-4 to TRBJ2-7; 9 bases map to TRBD2. The CDR3 consists of 14 residues. J gave up 4 bases and V 1 base, and 2 bases lay outside the gene matches. CDR3 DNA sequence: TGTGCCAGCAGTTTAGGGCTAGCGGGGTACGAGCAGTACTTC. The encoded protein is CASSLGLAGYEQYF.

In DNA form, the CDR3 reads TGTGCCAGCAGCCAAGTCCAGGGTACGGAGACCCAGTACTTC. Its protein product is CASSQVQGTETQYF. The genes are TRBV3-1 and TRBJ2-7; D may be TRBD1 (5 bases). The J call may be incorrect, as the DNA end agrees better with TRBJ2-5. This CDR3 is built from 14 residues. The germline CDR1 and CDR2 sequences are LGHDT and YNNKEL (reference sequence).

Comment on this clonotype: An end of the junction does not agree with germline; a read error may underlie this. The gene calls are TRBV6-5 and TRBJ2-5, with TRBD1 identical over 10 bases. There are 17 residues in the CDR3. Germline V lookup: CDR1 MNHEY, CDR2 SVGAGI. The CDR3 nucleotides read TGTGCTAGCAGTCTACTACATCGGACAGGGGGGCCCGAGACCCAGTACTTC. Translation: CASSLLHRTGGPETQYF.